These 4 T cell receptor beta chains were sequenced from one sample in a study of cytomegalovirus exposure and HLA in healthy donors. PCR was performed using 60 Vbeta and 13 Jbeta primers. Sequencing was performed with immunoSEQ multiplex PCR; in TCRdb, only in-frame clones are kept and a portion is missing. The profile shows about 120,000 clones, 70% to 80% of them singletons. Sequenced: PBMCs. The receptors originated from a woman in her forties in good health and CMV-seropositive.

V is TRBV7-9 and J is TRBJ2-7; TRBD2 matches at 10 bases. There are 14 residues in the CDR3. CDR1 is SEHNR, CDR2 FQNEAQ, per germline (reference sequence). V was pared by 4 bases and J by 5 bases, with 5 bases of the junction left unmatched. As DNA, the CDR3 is TGTGCCAGCAGCTCCGGACTAGCGGTAGACGAGCAGTACTTC. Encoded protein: CASSSGLAVDEQYF.

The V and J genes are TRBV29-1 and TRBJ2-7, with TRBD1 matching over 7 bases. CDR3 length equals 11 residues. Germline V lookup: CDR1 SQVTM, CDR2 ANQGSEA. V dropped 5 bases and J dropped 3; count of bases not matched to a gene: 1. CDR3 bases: TGCAGCGTTCACAGGGGCTACGAGCAGTACTTC. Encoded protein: CSVHRGYEQYF.

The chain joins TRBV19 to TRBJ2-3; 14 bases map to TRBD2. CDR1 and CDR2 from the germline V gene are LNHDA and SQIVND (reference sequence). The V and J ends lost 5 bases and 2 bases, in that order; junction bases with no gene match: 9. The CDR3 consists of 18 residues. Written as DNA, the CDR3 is TGTGCCAGTAGTCGGGGACTAGCGGGAGAGTTCTACACAGATACGCAGTATTTT. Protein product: CASSRGLAGEFYTDTQYF.

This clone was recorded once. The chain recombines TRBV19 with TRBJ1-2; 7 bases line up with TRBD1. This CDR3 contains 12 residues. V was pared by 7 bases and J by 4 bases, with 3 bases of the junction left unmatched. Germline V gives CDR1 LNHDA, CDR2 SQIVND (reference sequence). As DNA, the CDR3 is TGTGCCAGTACACAGGGGTTCTATGGCTACACCTTC. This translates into CASTQGFYGYTF.